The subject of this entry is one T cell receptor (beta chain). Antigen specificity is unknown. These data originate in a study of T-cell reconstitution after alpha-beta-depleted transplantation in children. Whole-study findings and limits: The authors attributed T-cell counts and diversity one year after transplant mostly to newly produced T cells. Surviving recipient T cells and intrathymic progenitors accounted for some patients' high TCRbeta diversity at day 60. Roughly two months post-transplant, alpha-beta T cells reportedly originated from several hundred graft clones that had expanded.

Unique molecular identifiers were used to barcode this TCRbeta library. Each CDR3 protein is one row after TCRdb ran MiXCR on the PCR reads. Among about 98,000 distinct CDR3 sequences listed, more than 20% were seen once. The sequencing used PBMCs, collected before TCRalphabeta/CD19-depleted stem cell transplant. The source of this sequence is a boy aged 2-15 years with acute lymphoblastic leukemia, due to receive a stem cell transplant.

CDR3 sequence reads: CASTRPGGNTIYF. Written as DNA, the CDR3 is TGTGCCAGCACGCGGCCTGGCGGAAACACCATATATTTT. V usage is TRBV7-9 and J usage is TRBJ1-3; the D is unclear. Germline V gene data show CDR1 as SEHNR and CDR2 as FQNEAQ (reference sequence). The V gene lost 7 bases and the J gene lost 4 bases, with 11 bases spanning the gap. The CDR3 spans 13 residues.